The rows below give T cell receptor beta chains drawn from one sample of a study of shared clonotypes between healthy human individuals. The repertoire was sequenced with immunoSEQ multiplex PCR; TCRdb's copy has only in-frame clones and lacks some. This repertoire shows 1,500,000 or so clones, less than 99% found once; its top ten account for about 0.4%. The specimen sequenced was naive CD4+ T cells sorted from blood. The receptors shown here come from a man aged 30-40 years in good health. Both conserved end residues are part of each CDR3. D genes are given only for firm matches. Only some rows state a clone size, as once, few, many or a class for expanded clones.

>TRBV5-1|-|TRBJ1-2|-
CASSLDRVNYGYTF
TGCGCCAGCAGCTTGGACAGGGTAAACTATGGCTACACCTTC
>TRBV4-3|-|TRBJ2-2|-
CASSLGSANTGELFF
TGCGCCAGCAGCCTGGGCAGCGCGAACACCGGGGAGCTGTTTTTT
>TRBV30|-|TRBJ2-7|TRBD1
CAWGLRQGRNYF
TGTGCCTGGGGTCTGAGACAGGGGAGGAACTACTTC
>TRBV7-2|-|TRBJ2-5|TRBD1
CASSGGQGETQYF
TGTGCCAGCAGCGGTGGACAGGGTGAGACCCAGTACTTC
>TRBV6-6|-|TRBJ2-1|-
CASRLQEGGNEQFF
TGTGCCAGCAGATTACAGGAGGGAGGCAATGAGCAGTTCTTC
>TRBV5-1|-|TRBJ2-5|-
CASSSQGWVAETQYF
TGCGCCAGCAGCTCACAGGGTTGGGTAGCGGAGACCCAGTACTTC
>TRBV27|-|TRBJ2-7|TRBD1
CASSSDDRVGYEQYF
TGTGCCAGCAGCTCCGACGACAGGGTCGGGTACGAGCAGTACTTC
>TRBV6-1|-|TRBJ2-2|-
CASNSVSRVLGELFF
TGTGCCAGCAACTCGGTTAGCAGGGTTCTCGGGGAGCTGTTTTTT
>TRBV5-1|-|TRBJ2-5|TRBD2
CASSLLAGEETQYF
TGCGCCAGCAGCTTGCTAGCGGGAGAAGAGACCCAGTACTTC
>TRBV10-3|once|TRBJ1-1|-
CAISAVLGNTEAFF
TGTGCCATCAGTGCAGTTTTGGGGAACACTGAAGCTTTCTTT
>TRBV28|-|TRBJ1-2|-
CASSLLGAVGYTF
TGTGCCAGCAGCTTGTTGGGGGCGGTTGGCTACACCTTC
>TRBV18|-|TRBJ1-5|-
CASSPYLGRDQPQHF
TGTGCCAGCTCACCATATTTGGGGCGAGATCAGCCCCAGCATTTT
>TRBV28|-|TRBJ1-5|-
CASSGGGFDQPQHF
TGTGCCAGCAGCGGAGGGGGGTTCGATCAGCCCCAGCATTTT
>TRBV10-3|-|TRBJ1-1|-
CAISESGGMNTEAFF
TGTGCCATCAGTGAGTCCGGCGGAATGAACACTGAAGCTTTCTTT
>TRBV20-1|-|TRBJ2-5|-
CSSRYETQYF
TGCAGCAGTCGGTACGAGACCCAGTACTTC
>TRBV11-3|-|TRBJ2-7|TRBD2
CASSSTAGTKGLYEQYF
TGTGCCAGCAGCTCGACCGCCGGGACTAAAGGACTCTACGAGCAGTACTTC
>TRBV5-1|-|TRBJ2-7|TRBD1
CASREGQASYEQYF
TGCGCCAGCAGGGAAGGACAGGCCAGCTACGAGCAGTACTTC
>TRBV7-2|-|TRBJ2-2|TRBD2
CASRLSGINTGELFF
TGTGCCAGCCGTCTTAGCGGGATAAACACCGGGGAGCTGTTTTTT
>TRBV9|-|TRBJ1-2|-
CASSDGGTVYGYTF
TGTGCCAGCAGCGATGGAGGGACGGTCTATGGCTACACCTTC
>TRBV25-1|-|TRBJ1-1|-
CASSVSAVKNTEAFF
TGTGCCAGCAGTGTATCGGCAGTTAAGAACACTGAAGCTTTCTTT
>TRBV19|-|TRBJ1-4|TRBD1
CASSADRANEKLFF
TGTGCCAGTAGCGCGGACAGGGCGAATGAAAAACTGTTTTTT
>TRBV2|-|TRBJ2-7|TRBD2
CASSDGSGGGEQYF
TGTGCCAGCAGTGATGGTAGCGGGGGAGGCGAGCAGTACTTC
>TRBV5-1|-|TRBJ1-5|TRBD1
CASSPGQADNQPQHF
TGCGCCAGCAGCCCTGGACAGGCCGACAATCAGCCCCAGCATTTT
>TRBV25-1|-|TRBJ2-3|-
CASSEGPIFTQYF
TGTGCCAGCAGTGAAGGCCCGATCTTTACGCAGTATTTT
>TRBV5-5|-|TRBJ2-7|-
CASSLTILGGYEQYF
TGTGCCAGCAGCCTCACCATTCTAGGGGGCTACGAGCAGTACTTC
>TRBV28|-|TRBJ1-2|-
CASSFVRGTNYGYTF
TGTGCCAGCAGTTTTGTTCGAGGGACTAACTATGGCTACACCTTC
>TRBV5-8|-|TRBJ2-3|-
CASSLALDWSTDTQYF
TGTGCCAGCAGCTTGGCCTTGGACTGGAGCACAGATACGCAGTATTTT
>TRBV7-2|-|TRBJ2-1|-
CASSLVNEQFF
TGTGCCAGCAGCCTTGTCAATGAGCAGTTCTTC
>TRBV15|-|TRBJ2-7|-
CATSSRKQGTNEQYF
TGTGCCACCAGCAGCCGAAAACAGGGTACCAACGAGCAGTACTTC
>TRBV15|-|TRBJ2-2|-
CATRGPGELFF
TGTGCCACCAGGGGACCCGGGGAGCTGTTTTTT
>TRBV7-2|-|TRBJ2-1|-
CASSKTRYGEVF
TGTGCCAGCAGCAAGACTAGATACGGGGAGGTCTTC
>TRBV9|-|TRBJ2-5|TRBD1
CASSVGRGSETQYF
TGTGCCAGCAGCGTGGGCAGGGGGTCGGAGACCCAGTACTTC
>TRBV5-1|-|TRBJ1-5|-
CASSLEGHQSQHF
TGCGCCAGCAGCTTGGAAGGGCATCAGTCCCAGCATTTT
>TRBV28|-|TRBJ1-5|-
CASVRMYSNQPQHF
TGTGCCAGCGTTCGGATGTATAGCAATCAGCCCCAGCATTTT
>TRBV7-2|-|TRBJ2-7|-
CASSRSGRGEQYF
TGTGCCAGCAGCCGCAGCGGTCGGGGGGAGCAGTACTTC
>TRBV2|-|TRBJ2-7|-
CASSSLGQTYEQYF
TGTGCCAGCAGCTCGCTCGGGCAGACATACGAGCAGTACTTC
>TRBV10-3|-|TRBJ2-1|TRBD2
CAISESFSGSSYNEQFF
TGTGCCATCAGTGAGTCGTTTAGCGGGAGCTCCTACAATGAGCAGTTCTTC
>TRBV20-1|-|TRBJ2-3|-
CSALRGDTQYF
TGCAGTGCATTACGAGGGGATACGCAGTATTTT
>TRBV2|-|TRBJ1-2|-
CASSATGHNYGYTF
TGTGCCAGCAGTGCCACTGGGCACAACTATGGCTACACCTTC
>TRBV21-1|-|TRBJ2-2|-
CASTKTCRDRSHLANTGELFF
TGTGCCAGCACCAAAACCTGTCGGGACAGGTCCCATCTCGCGAACACCGGGGAGCTGTTTTTT
>TRBV6-5|-|TRBJ2-3|-
CASSYFGGNTDTQYF
TGTGCCAGCAGTTACTTTGGGGGAAACACAGATACGCAGTATTTT
>TRBV30|-|TRBJ2-1|-
CAWTPIASPYNEQFF
TGTGCCTGGACCCCTATAGCGTCCCCCTACAATGAGCAGTTCTTC
>TRBV9|-|TRBJ2-1|-
CASSVDGRSYNEQFF
TGTGCCAGCAGCGTTGATGGAAGAAGCTACAATGAGCAGTTCTTC
>TRBV6-1|-|TRBJ2-5|-
CAHTARGIQETQYF
TGTGCCCACACCGCACGCGGGATACAAGAGACCCAGTACTTC
>TRBV6-5|-|TRBJ1-2|TRBD1
CASSMDRLWGYTF
TGTGCCAGCAGTATGGACAGGCTTTGGGGCTACACCTTC